This TCR beta chain derives from a study of shared clonotypes between healthy human individuals. Turning to the study itself: The study enrolled two women and a few men aged 18 to 49. Study observations and caveats: An anticipated effect of sequencing depth on clonotype sharing among donors was recognized. The genetic and exposure-history diversity represented was limited by few donors.

As for this clone: The antigen remains undetermined.

Germline values: CDR1 MGHRA, CDR2 YSYEKL. This CDR3 has 15 amino acids. V was cut by 1 base and J by 2 bases, with 12 bases left in between. Only CD45RO-negative cells positively selected for CCR7 counted as naive CD8 cells, so terminally differentiated effector memory CD45RA+ cells were excluded. Profiling relied on immunoSEQ multiplex PCR, and the TCRdb table lists in-frame clones only, not all of them. The sample includes about 580,000 clones, roughly 98% of them seen just once. The J gene is TRBJ2-7, the V gene TRBV4-1, with D unresolved. The sample comprised naive CD8+ T cells sorted from blood. The source is a man aged 30 to 39 in good health. The CDR3 spells CASSQVAAETYEQYF. CDR3 coding DNA: TGCGCCAGCAGCCAAGTGGCCGCCGAGACCTACGAGCAGTACTTC.